Below, 18 T cell receptor beta chains from the same sample are listed, as sequenced in a study of blood T cell repertoires in COVID-19. The data were produced by immunoSEQ multiplex PCR, yet TCRdb's version contains in-frame clones alone and is incomplete. The table includes roughly 97,000 clones, roughly 90% detected once. Sequencing used peripheral blood. These receptors came from a human donor in a cohort sampled during active COVID-19.

The V gene is TRBV7-8, the J gene TRBJ2-1; no firm D call. Germline V gene data show CDR1 as SGHVS and CDR2 as FQNEAQ. Trimming removed 5 bases from V and 4 bases from J, with 15 bases in between. The CDR3 sequence is 15 residues long. CDR3 DNA: TGTGCCAGCAGCGTGAGCGAGCTTGGGTACAATGAGCAGTTCTTC. Protein sequence: CASSVSELGYNEQFF.

V gene TRBV23-1 combines with J gene TRBJ2-1, with 12 positions matching TRBD2. TRBV23-1 counts as an open reading frame of uncertain function. The CDR3 is made up of 15 amino acids. V shed 0 bases, J shed 6 bases, and the junction held 0 bases outside the gene matches. This CDR3 reads CASSQSTSGSNEQFF. In nucleotides, the CDR3 is TGCGCCAGCAGTCAATCGACTAGCGGGAGCAATGAGCAGTTCTTC.

This clone has a single count. J is TRBJ1-1 and V is TRBV2, with 7 bases fitting TRBD1. From germline, CDR1 is SNHLY and CDR2 FYNNEI. The CDR3 extends over 14 amino acids. The J segment lost 2 bases and the V segment lost 7 bases, leaving 7 bases of the junction unmatched. For the CDR3, the DNA is TGTGCCAGCACCCGAAGGACAGGCAACACTGAAGCTTTCTTT. Its protein product is CASTRRTGNTEAFF.

The chain carries TRBV9 and TRBJ2-7, with D perhaps matching TRBD2 (6 bases). This CDR3 comprises 12 residues. The germline V and J ends were trimmed by 2 bases and 6 bases, with 9 bases remaining between them. Germline CDR1 reads SGDLS; CDR2 reads YYNGEE. The CDR3: CASSVEGREQYF. The DNA of the CDR3 is TGTGCCAGCAGCGTGGAGGGGCGCGAGCAGTACTTC. Supplemented by reference TRBV9 and TRBJ2-7, the full variable domain reads DSGVTQTPKHLITATGQRVTLRCSPRSGDLSVYWYQQSLDQGLQFLIQYYNGEERAKGNILERFSAQQFPDLHSELNLSSLELGDSALYFCASSVEGREQYFGPGTRLTVT.

The chain employs TRBV7-8 and TRBJ2-1; 9 positions agree with TRBD1. CDR1 is SGHVS, CDR2 FQNEAQ, per germline. The V and J ends lost 4 bases and 4 bases, in that order; junction bases with no gene match: 14. This CDR3 has 18 amino acids. CDR3 sequence (DNA): TGTGCCAGCAGCTCATTAAGCCGGGGACAGGGCTTATACAATGAGCAGTTCTTC. It encodes CASSSLSRGQGLYNEQFF.

The chain recombines TRBV19 with TRBJ1-2; 7 bases are shared with TRBD1. V trimming: 10 bases; J trimming: 1 base; junction bases outside the gene matches: 12. The length of the CDR3 is 15 residues. Per germline, CDR1 LNHDA and CDR2 SQIVND (reference sequence). This CDR3 is CATRTGSLFNYGYTF. Here the CDR3 DNA reads TGTGCCACCAGGACAGGAAGTCTGTTTAACTATGGCTACACCTTC.

V is TRBV13 and J is TRBJ1-2; D may be TRBD1 (6 bases). Trimming pared 2 bases from V and 3 bases from J, leaving 7 bases between. Germline loops: CDR1 PRHDT, CDR2 FYEKMQ (reference sequence). The CDR3 covers 13 residues. This chain's CDR3 is CASSLQGHYGYTF. As DNA, the CDR3 is TGTGCCAGCAGCTTACAGGGGCACTATGGCTACACCTTC.

The CDR3 DNA is TGCAGCGGGACTAGCCAAGAGACCCAGTACTTC. Its translation is CSGTSQETQYF. This rearrangement joins TRBV29-1 to TRBJ2-5; 7 bases agree with TRBD2. The germline CDR1 and CDR2 sequences are SQVTM and ANQGSEA. V lost 7 bases and J lost 1; bases outside the gene matches: 0. The CDR3 has 11 amino acids.

Here the CDR3 DNA reads TGTGCCACCAGTCGGTACGGGAGCACAGATACGCAGTATTTT. This gives the protein CATSRYGSTDTQYF. V gene TRBV24-1 combines with J gene TRBJ2-3; D gene ambiguous. The CDR3 spans 14 residues. CDR1 and CDR2 (germline): KGHDR, SFDVKD. Trimming took off 6 bases at V and 0 bases at J, with 9 bases between the two ends.

The V and J genes are TRBV5-8 and TRBJ2-1; a possible D gene is TRBD2 (7 bases). The CDR3 sequence is 14 residues long. Trimming pared 3 bases from V and 8 bases from J, leaving 15 bases between. Germline V gene sequence: CDR1 SGHTS, CDR2 YDEGEE. CDR3 DNA sequence: TGTGCCAGCAGCTCCTTTGCGGGGGCCCATGAGCAGTTCTTC. Its translation is CASSSFAGAHEQFF. Together with reference TRBV5-8 and TRBJ2-1, the CDR3 gives the full variable domain: EAGVTQSPTHLIKTRGQQATLRCSPISGHTSVYWYQQALGLGLQFLLWYDEGEERNRGNFPPRFSGRQFPNYSSELNVNALELEDSALYLCASSSFAGAHEQFFGPGTRLTVL.

The chain joins TRBV7-6 to TRBJ1-1; 8 bases map to TRBD1. The trim removed 5 bases at V and 0 bases at J, leaving 11 bases unmatched. This CDR3 region has 17 residues. Germline V gives CDR1 SGHVS, CDR2 FNYEAQ. CDR3 bases: TGTGCCAGCAGCACCCAGGGGGCGCGGTTTTTGAACACTGAAGCTTTCTTT. Translation: CASSTQGARFLNTEAFF.

The rearrangement links TRBV10-2 to TRBJ2-7, with D tentatively TRBD2 (5 bases). CDR1 WSHSY and CDR2 SAAADI come from the germline V gene. V shed 4 bases and J shed 3 bases, with 7 bases lying between them. The CDR3 spans 12 residues. DNA of the CDR3: TGCGCCAGCAGTGTCGGGAACTACGAGCAGTACTTC. This translates into CASSVGNYEQYF.

The rearrangement links TRBV2 to TRBJ2-5, with D perhaps TRBD2 (5 bases). The CDR3 contains 13 residues. CDR1 SNHLY and CDR2 FYNNEI come from the germline V gene. Deletions cut 4 bases from V and 3 bases from J, with 9 bases between. Here the CDR3 reads CASSAGIEETQYF. The CDR3 DNA reads as TGTGCCAGCAGTGCCGGGATCGAAGAGACCCAGTACTTC.

V and J are TRBV28 and TRBJ1-2; 7 positions agree with TRBD1. The CDR3 extends over 13 amino acids. Losses at the gene ends were 6 bases for V and 7 bases for J; bases not matched to a gene: 8. Germline CDR1 reads MDHEN; CDR2 reads SYDVKM. CDR3 nucleotides: TGTGCCAGCAGCCTAGGGGGCGCTGGTGGCTACACCTTC. This sequence encodes CASSLGGAGGYTF.

J is TRBJ1-6 and V is TRBV7-2; no definite D call. In germline, CDR1 is SGHTA, CDR2 FQGNSA. Trimming removed 4 bases from V and 10 bases from J, with 17 bases in between. CDR3 size: 15 residues. This CDR3 is CASSSMRTSGSPLHF. The CDR3 coding sequence is TGTGCCAGCAGCTCCATGAGGACGAGCGGATCACCCCTCCACTTT.

This clone is deemed medium-sized. V is TRBV4-2 and J is TRBJ2-2; TRBD2 matches 12 bases. Germline V gene sequence: CDR1 LGHNA, CDR2 YNFKEQ. The junction had 7 bases not matched to a gene; V was cut back by 3 bases and J by 5 bases. The CDR3 length is 17 residues. CDR3 DNA sequence: TGTGCCAGCAGCCAGAGGCTAGCGGGAGGGGAGACCGGGGAGCTGTTTTTT. It yields the protein CASSQRLAGGETGELFF.

V usage is TRBV30 and J usage is TRBJ1-3; D not certain. This CDR3 has 12 amino acids. The V end was cut by 2 bases, the J end by 7 bases, with 9 bases between. In germline, CDR1 is GTSNPN, CDR2 SVGIG (reference sequence). The chain's CDR3 is CAWSPGINTIYF. CDR3 bases: TGTGCCTGGAGTCCCGGGATCAACACCATATATTTT.

The rearrangement links TRBV7-6 to TRBJ2-1, with 9 bases that match TRBD2. The CDR3 is 16 residues long. Germline CDR1 and CDR2: SGHVS and FNYEAQ. With 5 bases clipped from V and 2 bases from J, the junction kept 7 bases outside the gene matches. As DNA, the CDR3 is TGTGCCAGCAGCGCATATAGCGGGGGAGCCTACAATGAGCAGTTCTTC. Protein product: CASSAYSGGAYNEQFF.